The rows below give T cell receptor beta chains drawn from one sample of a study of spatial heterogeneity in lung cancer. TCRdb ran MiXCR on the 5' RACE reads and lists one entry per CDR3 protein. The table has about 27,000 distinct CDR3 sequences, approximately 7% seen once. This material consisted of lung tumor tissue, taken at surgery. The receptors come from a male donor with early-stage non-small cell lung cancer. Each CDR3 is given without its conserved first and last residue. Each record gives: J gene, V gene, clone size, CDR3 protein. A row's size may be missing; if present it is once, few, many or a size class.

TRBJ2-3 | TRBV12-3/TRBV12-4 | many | ASSLRGSADTQY
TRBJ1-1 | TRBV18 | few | ASSPLSGGIRAF
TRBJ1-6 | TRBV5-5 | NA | ASSLKPQTPLH
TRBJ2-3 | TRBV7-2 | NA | ASSLIAGGFSTDTQY
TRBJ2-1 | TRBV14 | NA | ACSLRTGGERNEQF
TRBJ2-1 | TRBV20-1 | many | SARGTGSSYNEQF
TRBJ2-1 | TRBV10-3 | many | ATNSRDRGRRNEQF
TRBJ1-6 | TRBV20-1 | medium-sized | SARARGRDSPLH
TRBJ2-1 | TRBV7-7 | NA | ASSLAGNNEQF
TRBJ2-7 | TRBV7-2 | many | ASSLGQGRNYEQY
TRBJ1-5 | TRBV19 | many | ASSGRTGLSNQPQH
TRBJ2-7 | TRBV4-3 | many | ASSPSGNSFSDEQY
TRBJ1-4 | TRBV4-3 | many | ASSPLSQGPAGLF
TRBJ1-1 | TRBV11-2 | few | ASSYRDTEAF
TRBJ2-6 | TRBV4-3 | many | ASSQDLIGQGRIRSGANVLT
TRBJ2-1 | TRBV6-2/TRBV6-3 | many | ASSYSASGGYLSYNEQF
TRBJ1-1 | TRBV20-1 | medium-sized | SARFPQTFGQPAF
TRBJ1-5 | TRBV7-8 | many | ASRPDTSSNQPQH
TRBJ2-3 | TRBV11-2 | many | ASSLAGYTDTQY
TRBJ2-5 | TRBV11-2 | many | ASSFSAGQGQY
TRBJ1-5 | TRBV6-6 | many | ASSPGGRVNQPQH
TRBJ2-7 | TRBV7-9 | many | ASSFYDEQY
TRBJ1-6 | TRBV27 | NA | ASTDRDDSPLH
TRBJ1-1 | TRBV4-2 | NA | ASSQVARGGYTEAF
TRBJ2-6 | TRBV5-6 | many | ASSAGLLIGGANVLT
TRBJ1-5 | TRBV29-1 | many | SVESSHNQPQH
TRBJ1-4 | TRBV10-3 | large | AISTGHDEKLF
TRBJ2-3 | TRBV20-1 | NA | SAAGTFRTDTQY
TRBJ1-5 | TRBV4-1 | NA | ASSQDFGGNQPQH
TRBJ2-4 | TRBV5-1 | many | ASSLAGSDIQY
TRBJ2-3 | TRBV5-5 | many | ASSRDRYTDTQY
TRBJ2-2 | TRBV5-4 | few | VSSLGGPTGELF
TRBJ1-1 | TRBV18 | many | ASSPPRHGVGTEAF
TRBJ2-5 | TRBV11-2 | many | ASSLGPRRSETQY
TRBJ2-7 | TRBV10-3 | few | AISTGTIHYEQY
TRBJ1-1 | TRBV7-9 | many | ASSYQGETEAF
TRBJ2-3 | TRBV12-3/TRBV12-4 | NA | ASGLAGGGDTQY
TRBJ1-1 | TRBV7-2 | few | ASSLGGRGTEAF
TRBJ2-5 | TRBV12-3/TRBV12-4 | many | ASSLTPPGNQETQY
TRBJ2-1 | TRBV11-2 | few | ASSLDRTGASYNEQF
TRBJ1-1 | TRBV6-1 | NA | ASSEAHRVTEAF
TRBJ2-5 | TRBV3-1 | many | ASSQDTNSETQY
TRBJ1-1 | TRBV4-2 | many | ASSQGTGFSNTEAF
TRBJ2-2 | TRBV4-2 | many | ASSQDPTSRTGELF
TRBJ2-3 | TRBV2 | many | ASLPRGAGTDTQY
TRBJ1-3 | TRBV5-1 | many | ASSLGGSLSGNTIY
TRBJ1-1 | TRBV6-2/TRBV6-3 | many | ASSYSQWTEAF
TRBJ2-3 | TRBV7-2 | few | ASSLVSASGDTQY
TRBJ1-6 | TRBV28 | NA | ASSAGDSPLH
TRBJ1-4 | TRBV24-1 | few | ATSDTGQGGRNEKLF
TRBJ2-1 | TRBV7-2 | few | ASSDQQGRGEQF
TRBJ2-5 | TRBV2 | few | ASSEQSQETQY
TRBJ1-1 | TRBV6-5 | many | ASSHDSPFFTEAF
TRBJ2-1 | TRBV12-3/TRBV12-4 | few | ASRPGLAGYNEQF
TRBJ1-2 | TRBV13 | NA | ASSLDRAHGYT
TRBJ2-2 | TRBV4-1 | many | ASSQGRGAGELF
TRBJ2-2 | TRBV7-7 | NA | ASSPTSGGELF
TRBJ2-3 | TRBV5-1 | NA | ASSLEAAGGADTQY